The 12 T cell receptor beta chains below all came from one sample that was sequenced in a study of blood T cell repertoires in COVID-19. TCRdb's table, derived via immunoSEQ multiplex PCR, lists solely in-frame clones and lacks some. Of 350,000 to 400,000 clones listed, around 91% were seen once; the top ten hold approximately 1%. The material sequenced was PBMCs or T cells enriched from blood (not recorded which). These receptors were taken from a man aged 18 to 29 who had recovered from COVID-19.

The CDR3 nucleotides are TGCAGTGCTAGTCTGGGCCAGGGAACCTATGGCTACACCTTC. Protein: CSASLGQGTYGYTF. The rearrangement joins TRBV20-1 to TRBJ1-2; a weak D match, TRBD1 (5 bases). There are 14 residues in the CDR3. Germline assignment: CDR1 DFQATT and CDR2 SNEGSKA (reference sequence). V was pared by 3 bases and J by 4 bases, with 15 bases between.

The rearrangement uses TRBV6-1 and TRBJ1-1, with D unresolved. Trimming pared 0 bases from V and 6 bases from J, leaving 8 bases between. Germline CDR1 reads MNHNS; CDR2 reads SASEGT. The CDR3 contains 13 residues. The CDR3 DNA is TGTGCCAGCAGTGAAGCCCCGAGGTCTGAAGCTTTCTTT. It is translated as CASSEAPRSEAFF.

J is TRBJ2-7 and V is TRBV7-8; 11 bases agree with TRBD2. Germline lookup yields CDR1 SGHVS and CDR2 FQNEAQ. The CDR3 extends over 20 amino acids. V lost 0 bases and J lost 2; bases outside the gene matches: 15. CDR3 amino acids: CASSLAHTSGRRSDTYEQYF. CDR3 bases: TGTGCCAGCAGCTTAGCGCATACTAGCGGGAGAAGGAGTGATACCTACGAGCAGTACTTC.

The chain links TRBV19 to TRBJ1-5; D is unresolved. The germline CDR1 and CDR2 sequences are LNHDA and SQIVND (reference sequence). This CDR3 is 17 amino acids long. Trimming removed 3 bases at V and 0 bases at J, with 15 bases between. CDR3 sequence: CASSIRSAGYSNQPQHF. As DNA, the CDR3 is TGTGCCAGTAGTATTAGGTCGGCAGGATATAGCAATCAGCCCCAGCATTTT. The full variable domain, rest sourced from reference TRBV19 and TRBJ1-5, is DGGITQSPKYLFRKEGQNVTLSCEQNLNHDAMYWYRQDPGQGLRLIYYSQIVNDFQKGDIAEGYSVSREKKESFPLTVTSAQKNPTAFYLCASSIRSAGYSNQPQHFGDGTRLSIL.

The chain has TRBV14 and TRBJ2-2, with TRBD2 matching over 11 bases. This CDR3 has 18 amino acids. Germline trimming cut 2 bases from V and 4 bases from J; bases unmatched to any gene: 9. Germline values: CDR1 SGHDN, CDR2 FVKESK. CDR3 amino acids: CASSQTSGSAPITGELFF. CDR3 nucleotides: TGTGCCAGCAGCCAAACTAGCGGGAGTGCTCCGATCACCGGGGAGCTGTTTTTT.

The rearrangement links TRBV29-1 to TRBJ1-1, with D perhaps matching TRBD1 (6 bases). With 0 bases removed from V and 5 bases from J, the gap between germline ends came to 16 bases. The CDR3 length is 15 residues. The germline CDR1 and CDR2 sequences are SQVTM and ANQGSEA. The CDR3 is CSVEDGSQGGTEAFF. CDR3 sequence (DNA): TGCAGCGTTGAAGATGGTTCACAGGGAGGGACTGAAGCTTTCTTT.

The V and J genes are TRBV27 and TRBJ2-7; 7 bases are shared with TRBD2. Trimming removed 6 bases from V and 3 bases from J; junction bases left unmatched: 5. Per the germline V gene, CDR1 is MNHEY and CDR2 is SMNVEV (reference sequence). This CDR3 region has 13 residues. The CDR3: CASSPGTNYEQYF. CDR3 sequence (DNA): TGTGCCAGCAGCCCCGGGACTAACTACGAGCAGTACTTC.

This chain links TRBV14 with TRBJ1-6, with a possible D match to TRBD1 (6 bases). The CDR3 runs 16 residues. The V gene lost 4 bases and the J gene lost 9 bases, with 19 bases spanning the gap. The germline gives CDR1 SGHDN, CDR2 FVKESK. CDR3 protein: CASSPEGGIRGSPLHF. The CDR3 DNA reads as TGTGCCAGCAGCCCCGAGGGGGGGATAAGGGGTTCACCCCTCCACTTT. Looking up the rest from reference TRBV14 and TRBJ1-6 gives the full variable domain: EAGVTQFPSHSVIEKGQTVTLRCDPISGHDNLYWYRRVMGKEIKFLLHFVKESKQDESGMPNNRFLAERTGGTYSTLKVQPAELEDSGVYFCASSPEGGIRGSPLHFGNGTRLTVT.

The CDR3 region has the DNA TGTGCCAGCTCACCACGGGGGGAACTCGGATCACCCCTCCACTTT. Protein product: CASSPRGELGSPLHF. The rearrangement uses TRBV18 and TRBJ1-6; TRBD1 might be the D (5 bases). Germline loops: CDR1 KGHSH, CDR2 LQKENI. The germline V and J ends were trimmed by 1 base and 10 bases, with 14 bases remaining between them. The CDR3 contains 15 residues.

The chain employs TRBV28 and TRBJ1-1, with D perhaps matching TRBD1 (6 bases). The length of the CDR3 is 16 residues. Germline values: CDR1 MDHEN, CDR2 SYDVKM. Trimming removed 5 bases from V and 0 bases from J, with 16 bases in between. CDR3 in amino acids: CASSVRIGTLNTEAFF. In DNA form, the CDR3 reads TGTGCCAGCAGTGTCCGCATTGGGACACTGAACACTGAAGCTTTCTTT.

The chain has TRBV28 and TRBJ2-5, with 7 nucleotides matching TRBD1. The CDR3 covers 14 residues. Germline CDR1 and CDR2: MDHEN and SYDVKM. Trimming removed 4 bases from V and 3 bases from J; junction bases left unmatched: 5. As DNA, the CDR3 is TGTGCCAGCAGTTCCGGGACAGCTGAAGAGACCCAGTACTTC. This translates into CASSSGTAEETQYF.

Turning to this clone: Within the sample, other DNA sequences also encode this same CDR3. DNA of the CDR3: TGCGCCAGCAGCTTCGGCCTAGCAGGAGGAGAGACCCAGTACTTC. Residues: CASSFGLAGGETQYF. This chain joins TRBV5-1 and TRBJ2-5; possibly TRBD2 for D (5 bases). V lost 2 bases, J lost 4 bases, and 15 bases lay in between. Germline CDR1 is SGHRS and CDR2 is YFSETQ. The CDR3 covers 15 residues.